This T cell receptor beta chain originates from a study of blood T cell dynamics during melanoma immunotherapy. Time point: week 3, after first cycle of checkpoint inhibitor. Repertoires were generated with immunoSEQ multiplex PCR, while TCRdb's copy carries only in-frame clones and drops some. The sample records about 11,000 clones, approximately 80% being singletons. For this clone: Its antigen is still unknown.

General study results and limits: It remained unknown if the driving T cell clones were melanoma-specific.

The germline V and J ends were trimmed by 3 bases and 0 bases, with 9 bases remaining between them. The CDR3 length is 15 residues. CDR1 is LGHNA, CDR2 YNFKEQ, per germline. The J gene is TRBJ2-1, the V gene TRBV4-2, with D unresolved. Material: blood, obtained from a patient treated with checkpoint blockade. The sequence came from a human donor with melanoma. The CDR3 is CASSHEVLSYNEQFF. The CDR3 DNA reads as TGTGCCAGCAGCCATGAGGTCCTCTCCTACAATGAGCAGTTCTTC.